The clone carrying this T cell receptor (beta chain) turned up a few times. The antigen remains unidentified. This sample was included in a study of identical twins. Regarding the study as a whole: Twin-shared out-of-frame alpha sequences were enriched for low generation probability.

CDR1 is LGHDT, CDR2 YNNKEL, per germline (reference sequence). The V and J ends lost 4 bases and 4 bases, in that order; junction bases with no gene match: 5. The CDR3 runs 16 residues. A universal primer site came from template switching; cDNA carried unique molecular identifiers. TCRdb ran MiXCR on the 5' RACE reads and lists one entry per CDR3 protein. The table records 400,000 to 500,000 distinct CDR3 sequences, around 15% of them present only once. These records were also assigned to another study, of yellow fever vaccine responses in identical twins.

Sequencing was performed on CD4+ T cells sorted from blood. This clonotype was sampled from a woman younger than 30 in good health. J is TRBJ1-5 and V is TRBV3-1, with 12 bases matching TRBD1. The CDR3: CASSPGTGGLNQPQHF. The CDR3 nucleotides are TGTGCCAGCAGCCCCGGGACAGGGGGCTTAAATCAGCCCCAGCATTTT.